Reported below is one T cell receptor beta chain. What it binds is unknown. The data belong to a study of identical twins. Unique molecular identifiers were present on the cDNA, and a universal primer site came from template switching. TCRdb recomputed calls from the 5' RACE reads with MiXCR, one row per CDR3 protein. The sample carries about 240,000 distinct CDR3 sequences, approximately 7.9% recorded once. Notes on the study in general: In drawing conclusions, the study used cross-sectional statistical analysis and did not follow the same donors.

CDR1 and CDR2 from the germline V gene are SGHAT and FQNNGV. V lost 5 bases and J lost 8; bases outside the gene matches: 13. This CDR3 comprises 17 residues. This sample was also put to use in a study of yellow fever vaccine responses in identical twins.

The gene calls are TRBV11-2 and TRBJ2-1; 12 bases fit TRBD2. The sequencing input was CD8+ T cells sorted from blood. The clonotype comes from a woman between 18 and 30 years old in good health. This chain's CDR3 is CASSPTSGGPLTDEQFF. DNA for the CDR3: TGTGCCAGCAGCCCAACTAGCGGGGGGCCCCTTACAGATGAGCAGTTCTTC.